Listed below are T cell receptor beta chains from one sample, sequenced in a study of shared clonotypes between healthy human individuals. This table comes from immunoSEQ multiplex PCR, and its TCRdb copy is limited to in-frame clones, with some not included. The data show approximately 2,000,000 clones, 90% to 95% seen once. The sequencing input was naive CD8+ T cells from PBMCs. These receptors were obtained from a man younger than 35 in good health. Some clones in this sample may be carry-over from other donors' samples. CDR3s include the opening cysteine and the closing phenylalanine or tryptophan. Each record gives: clone size, J gene, V gene, D gene, CDR3 DNA, CDR3 protein. The D gene is left open where the match is weak. A clone size is listed for some rows: how often the clone was seen (once, few, many), or a class if it is expanded.

>NA|TRBJ2-1|TRBV18|TRBD2
TGTGCCAGCTCCCACTTGGAGCGGGAGGTTCATGAGCAGTTCTTC
CASSHLEREVHEQFF
>NA|TRBJ2-1|TRBV12-1|NA
TGTGCCAGCAGCTTTGGGGAGACTAGCGGGATGGTAGGGGAGCAGTTCTTC
CASSFGETSGMVGEQFF
>NA|TRBJ2-4|TRBV30|NA
TGTGCCTGGAGAAATCGACAGACAAAAAACATTCAGTACTTC
CAWRNRQTKNIQYF
>NA|TRBJ2-1|TRBV6-5|TRBD2
TGTGCCAGCAGTTACGGGGTAGCGGGGAGGCATGAGCAGTTCTTC
CASSYGVAGRHEQFF
>NA|TRBJ2-1|TRBV11-2|NA
TGTGCCAGCAGCTTAGGGCCGGCGGGTGGCCGATTCTTC
CASSLGPAGGRFF
>NA|TRBJ2-2|TRBV6-5|NA
TGTGCCAGCAGTTCCGGTTTCACCGGGGAGCTGTTTTTT
CASSSGFTGELFF
>NA|TRBJ1-2|TRBV13|NA
TGTGCCAGCAGCTTAGGCCGGGGGATTTCTAACTATGGCTACACCTTC
CASSLGRGISNYGYTF
>NA|TRBJ1-5|TRBV7-2|NA
TGTGCCAGCAGCTTACGTGGACAGCGTCAGCCCCAGCATTTT
CASSLRGQRQPQHF
>NA|TRBJ1-2|TRBV7-9|NA
TGTGCCAGCAGCTTAGCGGGGGGCCCGAACTATGGCTACACCTTC
CASSLAGGPNYGYTF
>NA|TRBJ2-1|TRBV5-1|NA
TGCGCCAGCAGCCCTACCCAGGGGTTTTCCTACAATGAGCAGTTCTTC
CASSPTQGFSYNEQFF
>NA|TRBJ2-7|TRBV27|NA
TGTGCCAGCAGTTTATCGTCCGGGACAATAACCTACGAGCAGTACTTC
CASSLSSGTITYEQYF
>NA|TRBJ1-3|TRBV4-1|NA
TGCGCCAGCAGCCAAGATCGGGGGAGATATAGCTCTGGAAACACCATATATTTT
CASSQDRGRYSSGNTIYF
>NA|TRBJ2-5|TRBV21-1|NA
TGTGCCAGCAGCAACTGCGGGGGACAGGGGCCTTTCAAGACCCAGTACTTC
CASSNCGGQGPFKTQYF
>NA|TRBJ1-5|TRBV13|NA
TGTGCCAGCAGCGAGGACCCCGACCAGCCCCAGCATTTT
CASSEDPDQPQHF
>once|TRBJ1-2|TRBV6-5|TRBD1
TGTGCCAGCAGTTACGGACAGGTTGGCCACTATGGCTACACCTTC
CASSYGQVGHYGYTF
>few|TRBJ2-2|TRBV19|NA
TGTGCCAGTAGTAACGGGTTGGGAGCCGGGGAGCTGTTTTTT
CASSNGLGAGELFF
>NA|TRBJ2-2|TRBV4-1|TRBD2
TGCGCCAGCAGCCAAGTGGGACTAGCTAACACTTACACCGGGGAGCTGTTTTTT
CASSQVGLANTYTGELFF
>few|TRBJ1-5|TRBV27|NA
TGTGCCAGCAGTTTAGGGGAGAAACAGCATTTT
CASSLGEKQHF
>NA|TRBJ2-3|TRBV6-1|NA
TGTGCCAGCAGTGAACGGGTAGGGGGGGGCACAGATACGCAGTATTTT
CASSERVGGGTDTQYF
>NA|TRBJ2-3|TRBV10-3|TRBD2
TGTGCCATCAGAGAAGAACGGGAGGGGGATACGCAGTATTTT
CAIREEREGDTQYF
>NA|TRBJ2-7|TRBV4-2|TRBD1
TGTGCCAGCAGCAGGGACAGGGATTCCTCCTACGAGCAGTACTTC
CASSRDRDSSYEQYF
>NA|TRBJ2-1|TRBV5-1|NA
TGCGCCAGCATTACTCTAGGGGGCAATGAGCAGTTCTTC
CASITLGGNEQFF
>NA|TRBJ1-4|TRBV18|NA
TGTGCCAGCTCACCATCCGATTATGAAAAACTGTTTTTT
CASSPSDYEKLFF
>once|TRBJ2-3|TRBV5-1|TRBD2
TGCGCCAGCAGCTTGGCTAGCGGGTGGACAGATACGCAGTATTTT
CASSLASGWTDTQYF
>NA|TRBJ2-1|TRBV2|TRBD1
TGTGCCAGCAGTGATCCCGGGGAACAGGGGTCCTACAATGAGCAGTTCTTC
CASSDPGEQGSYNEQFF
>NA|TRBJ1-1|TRBV19|NA
TGTGCCCGATTGCGGAGACTTGCTGAAGCTTTCTTT
CARLRRLAEAFF
>NA|TRBJ1-1|TRBV2|TRBD1
TGTGCCAGCAGTGAACCGGGACAGGGGCCGGCGAACACTGAAGCTTTCTTT
CASSEPGQGPANTEAFF
>NA|TRBJ2-1|TRBV18|NA
TGTGCCAGCTCACCAGTGGGTGTACTGGATGAGCAGTTCTTC
CASSPVGVLDEQFF
>NA|TRBJ1-2|TRBV30|NA
TGTGCCTGGAGACTCAGCGGAGCCTATGGCTACACCTTC
CAWRLSGAYGYTF
>NA|TRBJ2-7|TRBV7-9|NA
TGTGCCAGCAGCCTGCGCGCGTCCTACGAGCAGTACTTC
CASSLRASYEQYF
>NA|TRBJ2-1|TRBV7-3|TRBD2
TGTGCCAGCAGCCCACGGACTAGTCCTCACTACAATGAGCAGTTCTTC
CASSPRTSPHYNEQFF
>NA|TRBJ1-4|TRBV2|TRBD1
TGTGCCAGCAGTCCGACTCTCCAACGGACAGGGGGTTATGAAAAACTGTTTTTT
CASSPTLQRTGGYEKLFF
>NA|TRBJ1-3|TRBV7-2|NA
TGTGCCAGCATAGAGGGGCCATACTCTGGAAACACCATATATTTT
CASIEGPYSGNTIYF
>NA|TRBJ2-7|TRBV14|NA
TGTGCCAGCAATCGACGGGATTCTGGCTTCTACGAGCAGTACTTC
CASNRRDSGFYEQYF
>NA|TRBJ2-5|TRBV7-9|NA
TGTGCCAGCATGGGCCCCTTCCAAGAGACCCAGTACTTC
CASMGPFQETQYF
>NA|TRBJ2-1|TRBV6-6|TRBD2
TGTGCCAGCAGTTACTCTCGCGGGAGGGTTTACAATGAGCAGTTCTTC
CASSYSRGRVYNEQFF
>once|TRBJ2-1|TRBV7-6|NA
NA
CASSQYVGNEQFF
>once|TRBJ2-7|TRBV7-9|TRBD1
TGTGCCAGCAGTAAGACAGGGAGCTACGAGCAGTACTTC
CASSKTGSYEQYF
>NA|TRBJ2-5|TRBV7-9|TRBD1
TGTGCCAGCATTCACCGGGACAGGGGAGAGACCCAGTACTTC
CASIHRDRGETQYF
>once|TRBJ1-2|TRBV2|NA
TGTGCCAGCCTTAGGGGGGCGGGCTATGGCTACACCTTC
CASLRGAGYGYTF
>NA|TRBJ1-4|TRBV14|NA
TGTGCCAGCAGCCAAGATTGGAGGGGAACTAATGAAAAACTGTTTTTT
CASSQDWRGTNEKLFF
>NA|TRBJ1-2|TRBV9|TRBD1
TGTGCCAGCAGCGTAGACGGGACAGGGATGCACTATGGCTACACCTTC
CASSVDGTGMHYGYTF
>NA|TRBJ1-1|TRBV14|NA
TGTGCCAGCAGCCAAGAGGGTGAGGGATTAGACACTGAAGCTTTCTTT
CASSQEGEGLDTEAFF
>once|TRBJ1-5|TRBV4-1|NA
TGCGCCAGCAGGAGAAATCAGCCCCAGCATTTT
CASRRNQPQHF
>NA|TRBJ2-3|TRBV7-2|TRBD2
TGTGCCAGAATTGGGGGAGCGGGAGCTGATACGCAGTATTTT
CARIGGAGADTQYF
>NA|TRBJ2-1|TRBV7-3|TRBD2
TGTGCCAGCAGCTCTGGGACTAGCGGGGTTACTTACAATGAGCAGTTCTTC
CASSSGTSGVTYNEQFF
>once|TRBJ2-7|TRBV27|NA
TGTGCCAGCAGTGCCGGCCTTACCTACGAGCAGTACTTC
CASSAGLTYEQYF
>NA|TRBJ2-1|TRBV19|NA
TGTGCCAGTAGTCCCTCGACAGCATGGGTCTCCTACAATGAGCAGTTCTTC
CASSPSTAWVSYNEQFF
>NA|TRBJ1-1|TRBV4-1|NA
TGCGCCAGCAGCCAGTCCCTAGGGACGGTCGGCGGGGAAGCTTTCTTT
CASSQSLGTVGGEAFF
>NA|TRBJ2-1|TRBV18|NA
TGTGCCAGCTCACCACTAAGAGATGAGCAGTTCTTC
CASSPLRDEQFF
>NA|TRBJ2-1|TRBV14|TRBD2
TGTGCCAGCAGCCAAGGGGGCGGGAGGGACCCTGAGCAGTTCTTC
CASSQGGGRDPEQFF